The 21 T cell receptor beta chains below were found in one sample sequenced in a study of blood T cells in healthy people across ages. Then a second PCR, running roughly 7 to 11 cycles, was carried out with a sample-barcoded 5' primer and a J-beta primer mix. TCRdb independently ran MiXCR on the 5' RACE reads; one entry per CDR3 protein. The repertoire has roughly 900,000 distinct CDR3 sequences, 29% of them found once; the top ten carry around a sixth. Sequencing input: blood. Source of these receptors: an elderly woman in good health.

In regard to this clonotype: A much bigger clone sits one base away, suggesting this may be a read error. The rearrangement links TRBV7-2 to TRBJ2-1; the D gene is possibly TRBD1 (5 bases). Germline loops: CDR1 SGHTA, CDR2 FQGNSA. The CDR3 length is 15 residues. Trimming took 4 bases from V and 2 from J, leaving 12 bases between them. This CDR3 reads CTSSSTAITYNEQFF. CDR3 nucleotides: TGTACCAGCAGCTCGACAGCAATTACCTACAATGAGCAGTTCTTC.

This clonotype was found once. This rearrangement joins TRBV14 to TRBJ1-3; no reliable D call. This CDR3 is built from 15 residues. Germline V gene sequence: CDR1 SGHDN, CDR2 FVKESK. Trimming removed 3 bases from V and 8 bases from J, with 17 bases in between. CDR3 protein: CASSQTRRSGDTIYF. CDR3 nucleotide sequence: TGTGCCAGCAGCCAGACCCGCAGGTCCGGGGACACCATATATTTT.

This clonotype turned up a few times. This chain joins TRBV6-2 or TRBV6-3 and TRBJ1-6; D may be TRBD1 (6 bases). Germline CDR1 is MNHEY and CDR2 is SVGEGT. V gave up 9 bases and J gave up 9 bases, with 18 bases separating them. This CDR3 region has 14 residues. CDR3 bases: TGTGCCAGTCGCGTCCGGGACAAACTTTCACCCCTCCACTTT. Amino acid sequence: CASRVRDKLSPLHF.

The chain joins TRBV7-2 to TRBJ1-1; D is unresolved. The CDR3 contains 15 residues. V dropped 6 bases and J dropped 4 bases, with 18 bases sitting between them. Germline CDR1 is SGHTA and CDR2 is FQGNSA. DNA for the CDR3: TGTGCCAGCAGTTACGGGATGGGCGGGCCCACTGAAGCTTTCTTT. As protein: CASSYGMGGPTEAFF.

This clonotype was seen more than once but under ten times. At one of its ends the junction is not consistent with the germline gene, which may arise from a read error. The chain combines TRBV12-3 or TRBV12-4 with TRBJ2-4; D is unclear. This CDR3 is built from 13 residues. The CDR3 reads CASSLKADPRPRF. The CDR3 DNA reads TGTGCCAGCAGTTTAAAGGCGGACCCACGGCCGAGGTTC.

This clonotype was observed many times. V usage is TRBV27 and J usage is TRBJ1-5, with D perhaps TRBD1 (5 bases). The CDR3 totals 15 residues. Trimming removed 2 bases from V and 4 bases from J, with 12 bases in between. The V gene's germline CDR1 is MNHEY and CDR2 SMNVEV (reference sequence). CDR3 DNA sequence: TGTGCCAGCAGTTTAAAGGCCGGGGGTAATCAGCCCCAGCATTTT. Its translation: CASSLKAGGNQPQHF.

This clonotype was seen many times. V is TRBV7-2 and J is TRBJ2-5; no reliable D call. V dropped 3 bases and J dropped 5 bases, with 10 bases sitting between them. CDR1 and CDR2 (germline): SGHTA, FQGNSA. This CDR3 spans 13 amino acids. CDR3 loop: CASSLDPRETQYF. DNA of the CDR3: TGTGCCAGCAGCTTGGACCCGCGGGAGACCCAGTACTTC.

A few counts support this clonotype. The CDR3 region is CASSPRQGDPADTQYF. Written as DNA, the CDR3 is TGTGCCAGCAGCCCTCGACAGGGTGACCCTGCGGATACGCAGTATTTT. The rearrangement uses TRBV21-1 and TRBJ2-3; the DNA was not compared with TRBD1, the D call given in the table. TRBV21-1 is described as a pseudogene. This CDR3 has 16 amino acids.

In its sample, this clonotype was seen once. Since a much larger clone is just one base distant, this may be a read error. The V gene is TRBV20-1, the J gene TRBJ1-2; D is undetermined. The CDR3 totals 13 residues. The germline gives CDR1 DFQATT, CDR2 SNEGSKA (reference sequence). The CDR3 coding sequence is TGCAGTACATCGGCGGGCAGCAGCTATAGCTACACCTTC. It codes for CSTSAGSSYSYTF.

The V call is TRBV4-3, the J call TRBJ2-2, with 9 bases fitting TRBD2. The germline V gene has CDR1 LGHNA and CDR2 YSLEER. V shed 2 bases and J 8 bases; nucleotides not matched to a gene: 6. This CDR3 spans 15 amino acids. CDR3 residues: CASSQIAGVKGELFF. For the CDR3, the DNA is TGCGCCAGCAGCCAAATAGCGGGGGTTAAGGGGGAGCTGTTTTTT.

Regarding this clonotype: A read error may explain this, as a much larger clone is one base away. The V gene is TRBV25-1, the J gene TRBJ2-5; possibly TRBD2 for D (5 bases). The CDR3 consists of 13 residues. V lost 6 bases, J lost 11 bases, and 19 bases lay in between. From germline, CDR1 is MGHDK and CDR2 SYGVNS. The CDR3 protein is CASSAPGYNEQYF. As DNA, the CDR3 is TGTGCCAGCAGCGCCCCGGGATACAATGAGCAGTACTTC. Variable domain in full (rest from reference TRBV25-1 and TRBJ2-5): EADIYQTPRYLVIGTGKKITLECSQTMGHDKMYWYQQDPGMELHLIHYSYGVNSTEKGDLSSESTVSRIRTEHFPLTLESARPSHTSQYLCASSAPGYNEQYFGPGTRLLVL.

As to this clonotype: This sequence may be a read error, since a much larger clone differs from it by one base. The chain recombines TRBV4-1 with TRBJ2-7, with unresolved D. The CDR3 is made up of 16 amino acids. The V gene lost 0 bases and the J gene lost 6 bases, with 18 bases spanning the gap. CDR1 is MGHRA and CDR2 is YSYEKL in the germline V gene. CDR3 DNA sequence: TGCGCCAGCAGCCAAGATCTTACGGCTTCTTACTGCGAGCAGTACTTC. It is translated as CASSQDLTASYCEQYF.

Only a few counts were recorded for this clonotype. A much more abundant neighbour one base away suggests this may be a read error. The chain couples TRBV11-3 to TRBJ2-7, with 8 bases aligning to TRBD2. After removal of 5 bases from V and 7 bases from J, the junction contained 16 bases not matched to a gene. Germline CDR1 SGHNT, CDR2 YENEEA. The CDR3 is 16 residues long. The CDR3: CASSPTRGLVTDEQYF. The CDR3 DNA is TGTGCCAGCAGCCCTACTCGGGGACTAGTAACCGATGAGCAGTACTTC.

This clonotype was found a few times. This rearrangement joins TRBV20-1 to TRBJ2-7, with 8 nucleotides matching TRBD2. From germline, CDR1 is DFQATT and CDR2 SNEGSKA (reference sequence). This CDR3 has 15 amino acids. The J segment lost 0 bases and the V segment lost 0 bases, leaving 4 bases of the junction unmatched. This CDR3 is CSARDWGTSSYEQYF. In DNA, the CDR3 is TGCAGTGCTAGAGATTGGGGGACTAGCTCCTACGAGCAGTACTTC.

This chain joins TRBV4-1 and TRBJ2-1; D uncertain. V was pared by 1 base and J by 3 bases, with 13 bases between. Germline V gene data show CDR1 as MGHRA and CDR2 as YSYEKL. The CDR3 has 16 residues. The CDR3 region is CASSQVRLDIYNEQFF. For the CDR3, the DNA is TGCGCCAGCAGCCAAGTAAGGCTAGATATCTACAATGAGCAGTTCTTC.

A note on this clonotype: One end of the junction varies from germline; a read error may be responsible. The chain is built from TRBV11-2 and TRBJ2-2, with 7 bases lining up with TRBD1. This CDR3 region has 14 residues. From germline, CDR1 is SGHAT and CDR2 FQNNGV. The CDR3 reads CTSSYNRGTGELFF. The CDR3, as DNA: TGTACCAGCAGTTATAACAGGGGAACCGGGGAGCTGTTTTTT.

V gene TRBV6-5 combines with J gene TRBJ2-7; 8 nucleotides align to TRBD2. The germline CDR1 and CDR2 sequences are MNHEY and SVGAGI. This CDR3 spans 16 amino acids. Losses at the gene ends were 6 bases for V and 7 bases for J; bases not matched to a gene: 17. CDR3 coding DNA: TGTGCCAGCAGAAAACTAGCGGCTCCCTCCTACAATGAGCAGTACTTC. Translation: CASRKLAAPSYNEQYF.

The V call is TRBV27, the J call TRBJ2-7; TRBD1 aligns across 7 bases. Germline V gene lookup returns CDR1 MNHEY and CDR2 SMNVEV (reference sequence). V shed 5 bases, J shed 2 bases, and the junction held 6 bases outside the gene matches. The CDR3 has 14 residues. Here the CDR3 DNA reads TGTGCCAGCAGTGAGACCGGGACAGCCTACGAGCAGTACTTC. Translating gives CASSETGTAYEQYF.

This clonotype was counted at least ten times. V usage is TRBV12-3 or TRBV12-4 and J usage is TRBJ2-5, with a weak D call TRBD1 (5 bases). V dropped 1 base and J dropped 2 bases, with 11 bases sitting between them. This CDR3 region has 15 residues. Here the CDR3 reads CASSLVGATQETQYF. The CDR3 nucleotides are TGTGCCAGCAGTTTAGTTGGGGCTACACAAGAGACCCAGTACTTC.

The CDR3 DNA reads as TGTGCCAGCAGCTCCATCCGACCGGGCGCCGAAGAGACCCAGTACTTC. This gives the protein CASSSIRPGAEETQYF. This sequence joins TRBV7-2 and TRBJ2-5; D is undetermined. The CDR3 length is 16 residues. Germline loops: CDR1 SGHTA, CDR2 FQGNSA. V shed 4 bases and J shed 3 bases, with 18 bases lying between them.

The sample holds many counts of this clonotype. V gene TRBV6-2 or TRBV6-3 combines with J gene TRBJ1-2; D call uncertain. Germline CDR1 reads MNHEY; CDR2 reads SVGEGT. V gave up 4 bases and J gave up 6 bases, with 15 bases separating them. The CDR3 consists of 14 residues. Here the CDR3 reads CASSSDPGSHGYTF. The CDR3 DNA is TGTGCCAGCAGTTCCGACCCGGGGAGTCATGGCTACACCTTC.